The clone carrying this T cell receptor beta chain was recorded a few times. With a duration under 2 months, the hyperthyroidism was newly diagnosed in patients aged 18 to 65. Together with thyroid ultrasound, orbital computed tomography, serum thyroxine and TRAb, clinical symptoms were used for diagnoses. Using 10 ml of fresh peripheral blood, PBMCs were prepared. The sample comes from a study of T cells in Graves' hyperthyroidism and ophthalmopathy. Whole-study context: Pretreatment peripheral blood was obtained at initial diagnosis.

RNA transcripts provided the source from which TCR beta CDR3 regions were amplified. Using the HTBI primer set, a first-round RT-PCR was run on the TCR CDR3. MiXCR, run by TCRdb on the multiplex PCR reads, gives a single entry per CDR3 protein. There are about 400,000 distinct CDR3 sequences in the sample; 20% to 30% occur only once, and around 79% lies in the top ten. Germline assignment: CDR1 LNHDA and CDR2 SQIVND (reference sequence). The CDR3 contains 14 residues. Trimming removed 3 bases from V and 2 bases from J, with 7 bases in between. Material for sequencing was blood. The chain is built from TRBV19 and TRBJ2-2; unclear D gene. This sequence was found in a man between 50 and 59 years old with Graves' hyperthyroidism. CDR3 bases: TGTGCCAGTAGTATCAGGACCAACACCGGGGAGCTGTTTTTT. Translation gives CASSIRTNTGELFF.